This passage covers 23 T cell receptor beta chains from one sample sequenced in a study of beta chain features in type 1 diabetes. The authors reverse transcribed all of the isolated RNA, so sequencing captured expressed TCRB transcripts. Clones were read by immunoSEQ multiplex PCR, and TCRdb kept only the in-frame ones, dropping some. The table has over 700,000 clones, roughly 17% seen once. Sequencing input: naive CD4+ T cells from blood. These receptors were collected from a woman aged 18 to 35 in good health.

About this clone: Other DNA sequences in this sample translate to the same CDR3. The genes are TRBV7-2 and TRBJ2-1; the D gene is possibly TRBD2 (5 bases). Trimming removed 9 bases at V and 11 bases at J, with 29 bases between. The CDR3 consists of 16 residues. The V gene's germline CDR1 is SGHTA and CDR2 FQGNSA. The CDR3 nucleotides read TGTGCCAGTAGCGTATACTATGCGAACTCCATCCAGAAGCAGTTCTTC. Its translation is CASSVYYANSIQKQFF.

V gene TRBV28 combines with J gene TRBJ1-2; a weak D match, TRBD1 (5 bases). This CDR3 region has 15 residues. Trimming shortened V by 4 bases and J by 4 bases, and 16 bases separated the two germline ends. Germline loops: CDR1 MDHEN, CDR2 SYDVKM. The DNA for the CDR3 is TGTGCCAGCAGTTCGACCGTAAGCCAGGGCTATGGCTACACCTTC. It yields the protein CASSSTVSQGYGYTF.

The chain couples TRBV15 to TRBJ2-1; D is ambiguous. Trimming took off 5 bases at V and 7 bases at J, with 15 bases between the two ends. CDR1 and CDR2 from the germline V gene are LNHNV and YYDKDF (reference sequence). This CDR3 is 14 amino acids long. The CDR3 nucleotides are TGTGCCACCAGCCCTACCCCCTTGGGGAATGAGCAGTTCTTC. Its translation: CATSPTPLGNEQFF. The full variable domain, rest sourced from reference TRBV15 and TRBJ2-1, is DAMVIQNPRYQVTQFGKPVTLSCSQTLNHNVMYWYQQKSSQAPKLLFHYYDKDFNNEADTPDNFQSRRPNTSFCFLDIRSPGLGDTAMYLCATSPTPLGNEQFFGPGTRLTVL.

The chain joins TRBV9 to TRBJ2-2, with D possibly TRBD1 on 5 matching bases. Looked up from germline, CDR1 is SGDLS and CDR2 is YYNGEE. The CDR3 is 15 amino acids. Trimming took 0 bases from V and 4 from J, leaving 10 bases between them. Here the CDR3 reads CASSVGDRFTGELFF. CDR3 bases: TGTGCCAGCAGCGTAGGTGACAGATTCACCGGGGAGCTGTTTTTT.

V usage is TRBV27 and J usage is TRBJ2-3; 9 nucleotides agree with TRBD2. CDR1 and CDR2 from the germline V gene are MNHEY and SMNVEV (reference sequence). The CDR3 consists of 17 residues. V was pared by 3 bases and J by 0 bases, with 7 bases of the junction left unmatched. The CDR3 sequence: CASSFEAGGPSTDTQYF. The CDR3 DNA reads TGTGCCAGCAGTTTCGAAGCGGGAGGTCCAAGCACAGATACGCAGTATTTT.

The chain couples TRBV4-1 to TRBJ2-7, with D perhaps TRBD2 (6 bases). Trimming cost V 0 bases and J 3 bases, with 12 bases left between them. This CDR3 is 15 amino acids long. Looked up from germline, CDR1 is MGHRA and CDR2 is YSYEKL. The CDR3 DNA follows: TGCGCCAGCAGCCAAGACCCTGCGGGGCGCTACGAGCAGTACTTC. It specifies CASSQDPAGRYEQYF.

This clone has more than one count but fewer than ten. The V and J genes are TRBV5-1 and TRBJ2-2; 10 nucleotides agree with TRBD1. The V gene end was trimmed by 0 bases and the J gene end by 2 bases; junction bases not matched to a gene: 10. Germline CDR1 is SGHRS and CDR2 is YFSETQ. This CDR3 contains 19 residues. The CDR3 loop is CASSLVRRDRGLNTGELFF. The CDR3 coding sequence is TGCGCCAGCAGCTTGGTTCGTCGGGACAGGGGTTTAAACACCGGGGAGCTGTTTTTT.

The chain has TRBV6-5 and TRBJ2-3, with D maybe TRBD2 (6 bases). The germline CDR1 and CDR2 sequences are MNHEY and SVGAGI. The V and J ends lost 5 bases and 3 bases respectively, with 12 bases between them. There are 14 residues in the CDR3. The DNA for the CDR3 is TGTGCCAGCAGTGCGACGGGAGATACAGATACGCAGTATTTT. This sequence encodes CASSATGDTDTQYF.

This clone has just a few counts. The rearrangement joins TRBV6-5 to TRBJ2-5, with 11 bases fitting TRBD2. The V gene end was trimmed by 2 bases and the J gene end by 3 bases; junction bases not matched to a gene: 2. The CDR3 totals 15 residues. Per the germline V gene, CDR1 is MNHEY and CDR2 is SVGAGI. CDR3 region: CASSYTSGGKETQYF. The CDR3 DNA reads as TGTGCCAGCAGTTACACTAGCGGGGGTAAAGAGACCCAGTACTTC.

The rearrangement uses TRBV9 and TRBJ1-1, with D perhaps TRBD1 (5 bases). Germline V lookup: CDR1 SGDLS, CDR2 YYNGEE. The CDR3 runs to 15 residues. Trimming cost V 3 bases and J 2 bases, with 14 bases left between them. In nucleotides, the CDR3 is TGTGCCAGCAGCGCGCGGGGGACCCCTAACACTGAAGCTTTCTTT. Its protein is CASSARGTPNTEAFF.

This chain joins TRBV5-8 and TRBJ1-4; TRBD1 matches at 11 bases. The CDR3 extends over 17 amino acids. Per the germline V gene, CDR1 is SGHTS and CDR2 is YDEGEE. V lost 0 bases and J lost 5; bases outside the gene matches: 6. The CDR3 here is CASSLGGTGGANEKLFF. The CDR3 DNA sequence: TGTGCCAGCAGCTTGGGAGGGACAGGGGGAGCGAATGAAAAACTGTTTTTT.

This clone was counted only a few times. This chain connects TRBV7-6 to TRBJ2-1; no definite D call. Germline V gene sequence: CDR1 SGHVS, CDR2 FNYEAQ. The V end was cut by 5 bases, the J end by 0 bases, with 14 bases between. This CDR3 has 16 residues. CDR3 nucleotide sequence: TGTGCCAGCAGCCCTACCGGGCGTCCCTCCTACAATGAGCAGTTCTTC. It specifies CASSPTGRPSYNEQFF.

In this sample, this clone turned up a few times. The chain uses TRBV15 and TRBJ1-1; D not certain. V shed 5 bases and J shed 3 bases, with 10 bases lying between them. Germline CDR1 and CDR2: LNHNV and YYDKDF (reference sequence). The CDR3 length is 13 residues. This CDR3 is CATSPAWDTEAFF. CDR3 coding DNA: TGTGCCACCAGCCCTGCGTGGGACACTGAAGCTTTCTTT.

The rearrangement uses TRBV7-2 and TRBJ2-2; D remains ambiguous. The germline V gene encodes CDR1 SGHTA and CDR2 FQGNSA. This CDR3 has 14 residues. The V end was cut by 7 bases, the J end by 3 bases, with 12 bases between. CDR3 sequence reads: CASTQMPDTGELFF. CDR3 nucleotides: TGTGCCAGCACCCAAATGCCAGACACCGGGGAGCTGTTTTTT.

This clone was counted between two and nine times. This rearrangement joins TRBV15 to TRBJ1-4; no clear D gene. Germline CDR1 and CDR2: LNHNV and YYDKDF (reference sequence). The CDR3 contains 13 residues. V lost 8 bases and J lost 4, with 11 bases in between. The CDR3, as DNA: TGTGCCACCGGCCGGGCTAATAATGAAAAACTGTTTTTT. Translated: CATGRANNEKLFF.

The chain employs TRBV28 and TRBJ1-5; 7 positions agree with TRBD1. CDR1 MDHEN and CDR2 SYDVKM come from the germline V gene. This CDR3 spans 16 amino acids. Unmatched junction bases numbered 7, after V lost 2 bases and J lost 3 bases. CDR3 protein: CASSLGGTVTNQPQHF. DNA for the CDR3: TGTGCCAGCAGTTTAGGGGGGACAGTCACCAATCAGCCCCAGCATTTT.

The chain couples TRBV2 to TRBJ2-2; no clear D gene. With 1 base removed from V and 6 bases from J, the gap between germline ends came to 9 bases. This CDR3 has 14 amino acids. Looked up from germline, CDR1 is SNHLY and CDR2 is FYNNEI. CDR3 in amino acids: CASSEVRGPGELFF. CDR3 DNA sequence: TGTGCCAGCAGTGAAGTCCGAGGACCCGGGGAGCTGTTTTTT.

CDR3 nucleotides: TGTGCCAGCAGTTTATCCTTGAGGGCTGGGGCCAACGTCCTGACTTTC. Encoded protein: CASSLSLRAGANVLTF. The chain combines TRBV27 with TRBJ2-6; TRBD2 might be the D (5 bases). This CDR3 region has 16 residues. Germline V lookup: CDR1 MNHEY, CDR2 SMNVEV (reference sequence). V was pared by 0 bases and J by 2 bases, with 8 bases between.

V usage is TRBV28 and J usage is TRBJ2-7; 12 bases agree with TRBD2. The CDR3 length is 17 residues. V was clipped by 3 bases and J by 2 bases; unmatched bases: 8. Germline loops: CDR1 MDHEN, CDR2 SYDVKM. The CDR3 spells CASSLPTSGRVTYEQYF. In DNA, the CDR3 is TGTGCCAGCAGTTTGCCGACTAGCGGGAGAGTAACCTACGAGCAGTACTTC.

In nucleotides, the CDR3 is TGCGCCAGCAGGTTAGGGGCTAGCGGGAACACAGATACGCAGTATTTT. Amino acids: CASRLGASGNTDTQYF. V usage is TRBV5-1 and J usage is TRBJ2-3; 9 bases align to TRBD2. Germline CDR1 is SGHRS and CDR2 is YFSETQ. The junction had 9 bases not matched to a gene; V was cut back by 5 bases and J by 2 bases. The CDR3 consists of 16 residues.

The chain uses TRBV4-3 and TRBJ2-2; D gene uncertain. V was clipped by 1 base and J by 2 bases, with 11 bases between them. CDR1 and CDR2 from the germline V gene are LGHNA and YSLEER. The CDR3 loop spans 16 amino acids. The CDR3 here is CASSQVPATNTGELFF. As DNA, the CDR3 is TGCGCCAGCAGCCAAGTCCCAGCGACTAACACCGGGGAGCTGTTTTTT.

This clone appeared a few times. The V call is TRBV5-4, the J call TRBJ1-3, with no clear D. Germline V gene lookup returns CDR1 SGHNT and CDR2 YYREEE (reference sequence). V gave up 0 bases and J gave up 0 bases, with 7 bases separating them. The CDR3 has 15 amino acids. The CDR3 reads CASSLAGNSGNTIYF. DNA of the CDR3: TGTGCCAGCAGCTTGGCGGGGAACTCTGGAAACACCATATATTTT.

The rearrangement joins TRBV6-6 to TRBJ2-3, with D tentatively TRBD2 (6 bases). Germline CDR1 and CDR2: MNHNY and SVGAGI (reference sequence). The CDR3 loop spans 15 amino acids. V gave up 0 bases and J gave up 3 bases, with 10 bases separating them. CDR3 in DNA: TGTGCCAGCAGTTACTCTACGGGAGATACAGATACGCAGTATTTT. Translating gives CASSYSTGDTDTQYF.